These 20 T cell receptor beta chains share one sample of origin, sequenced in a study of identifying expanded T cells in peripheral blood. Only in-frame clones appear in the TCRdb table, and some are missing; sequencing was by immunoSEQ multiplex PCR. The sample yields tens of thousands of clones, approximately 91% seen once. Sequencing was done on a sample of blood. These TCRs come from a person aged 18 to 69 in good health.

The chain recombines TRBV4-1 with TRBJ1-6, with 7 bases fitting TRBD1. Germline trimming cut 1 base from V and 9 bases from J; bases unmatched to any gene: 9. CDR1 is MGHRA and CDR2 is YSYEKL in the germline V gene. The CDR3 is 16 residues long. The CDR3 protein is CASSQGGDRVGSPLHF. In nucleotides, the CDR3 is TGCGCCAGCAGCCAAGGGGGTGACAGGGTGGGTTCACCCCTCCACTTT.

The V and J genes are TRBV6-6 and TRBJ2-2; D is unresolved. The CDR3 runs to 15 residues. CDR1 is MNHNY and CDR2 is SVGAGI in the germline V gene (reference sequence). V was clipped by 4 bases and J by 5 bases, with 14 bases between them. CDR3: CASSSQTRHTGELFF. As DNA, the CDR3 is TGTGCCAGCAGTTCTCAAACACGACATACCGGGGAGCTGTTTTTT.

V usage is TRBV6-5 and J usage is TRBJ1-1; D remains ambiguous. Trimming shortened V by 0 bases and J by 6 bases, and 11 bases separated the two germline ends. Germline values: CDR1 MNHEY, CDR2 SVGAGI. There are 14 residues in the CDR3. As DNA, the CDR3 is TGTGCCAGCAGTTACTCGATCCGGGTCGCTGAAGCTTTCTTT. This gives the protein CASSYSIRVAEAFF.

This chain connects TRBV27 to TRBJ2-1; D is unclear. V was trimmed by 2 bases and J by 1 base, leaving 3 bases between them. Germline V gene sequence: CDR1 MNHEY, CDR2 SMNVEV (reference sequence). This CDR3 region has 13 residues. The CDR3 spells CASSLGSYNEQFF. The DNA of the CDR3 is TGTGCCAGCAGTTTAGGGTCCTACAATGAGCAGTTCTTC.

This chain links TRBV29-1 with TRBJ1-1, with no clear D. V lost 1 base to trimming and J lost 1 base, with 7 bases between them. CDR3 size: 13 residues. Per the germline V gene, CDR1 is SQVTM and CDR2 is ANQGSEA. CDR3 in DNA: TGCAGCGTTGAAGTCAGATCGAACACTGAAGCTTTCTTT. It specifies CSVEVRSNTEAFF.

The gene calls are TRBV14 and TRBJ2-1; 7 positions agree with TRBD2. The CDR3 covers 15 residues. Trimming at V came to 4 bases and at J to 4 bases, leaving 7 bases not matched to a gene. Germline V gives CDR1 SGHDN, CDR2 FVKESK. The CDR3 sequence: CASSPLASGYNEQFF. The CDR3 coding sequence is TGTGCCAGCAGCCCCTTGGCTAGCGGATACAATGAGCAGTTCTTC. Full variable domain (remainder filled in from reference TRBV14 and TRBJ2-1): EAGVTQFPSHSVIEKGQTVTLRCDPISGHDNLYWYRRVMGKEIKFLLHFVKESKQDESGMPNNRFLAERTGGTYSTLKVQPAELEDSGVYFCASSPLASGYNEQFFGPGTRLTVL.

This clone was observed a single time. This chain links TRBV11-2 with TRBJ1-2, with TRBD1 as a possible D gene (5 bases). The germline V and J ends were trimmed by 5 bases and 2 bases, with 21 bases remaining between them. This CDR3 spans 17 amino acids. Germline lookup yields CDR1 SGHAT and CDR2 FQNNGV. The CDR3 nucleotides are TGTGCCAGCAGCCTCTCGTGGGGGGAAAGGAAGAACTATGGCTACACCTTC. It is translated as CASSLSWGERKNYGYTF.

The J gene is TRBJ2-7, the V gene TRBV19; 10 bases line up with TRBD1. The trim removed 5 bases at V and 2 bases at J, leaving 9 bases unmatched. Germline V gives CDR1 LNHDA, CDR2 SQIVND (reference sequence). This CDR3 has 16 residues. CDR3 coding DNA: TGTGCCAGTAGTCCGCTCGACAGGGGGCATACCTACGAGCAGTACTTC. Translation gives CASSPLDRGHTYEQYF.

About this clone: This specimen includes other DNA sequences encoding the same CDR3. The CDR3 DNA reads as TGTGCCAGCAGTTCACAACCCAGCAATCAGCCCCAGCATTTT. It is translated as CASSSQPSNQPQHF. This rearrangement joins TRBV2 to TRBJ1-5; D gene uncertain. The CDR3 loop spans 14 amino acids. The ends were cut back, 5 bases at V and 1 base at J, with 9 bases in the middle. Germline CDR1 and CDR2: SNHLY and FYNNEI.

V usage is TRBV19 and J usage is TRBJ1-2, with 8 positions matching TRBD1. The CDR3 sequence is 15 residues long. J was trimmed by 0 bases and V by 1 base; bases with no gene match: 1. Germline V lookup: CDR1 LNHDA, CDR2 SQIVND (reference sequence). CDR3 in amino acids: CASSIATGANYGYTF. In nucleotides, the CDR3 is TGTGCCAGTAGTATAGCGACAGGGGCTAACTATGGCTACACCTTC.

J is TRBJ1-2 and V is TRBV30, with a tentative D call TRBD1 (6 bases). Deletions cut 5 bases from V and 6 bases from J, with 10 bases between. Germline CDR1 reads GTSNPN; CDR2 reads SVGIG (reference sequence). This CDR3 contains 11 residues. The chain's CDR3 is CAWGGAHGYTF. For the CDR3, the DNA is TGTGCCTGGGGGGGCGCCCATGGCTACACCTTC.

V is TRBV6-5 and J is TRBJ2-7; D gene ambiguous. CDR1 is MNHEY, CDR2 SVGAGI, per germline. The length of the CDR3 is 14 residues. The V and J ends lost 6 bases and 0 bases respectively, with 12 bases between them. For the CDR3, the DNA is TGTGCCAGCAGCCTCACCGAACCCTCCTACGAGCAGTACTTC. This encodes CASSLTEPSYEQYF.

V is TRBV6-5 and J is TRBJ2-1; D could derive from TRBD1 or TRBD2 (5 bases each). This CDR3 contains 12 residues. Trimming removed 6 bases at V and 10 bases at J, with 13 bases between. CDR1 is MNHEY, CDR2 SVGAGI, per germline. CDR3 bases: TGTGCCAGCAGCCTACCGGGACGGGAGCAGTTCTTC. This sequence encodes CASSLPGREQFF.

This chain joins TRBV9 and TRBJ2-2, with 8 bases that match TRBD2. CDR1 is SGDLS, CDR2 YYNGEE, per germline. V shed 3 bases and J 3 bases; nucleotides not matched to a gene: 7. This CDR3 spans 16 amino acids. CDR3 residues: CASSAWGAGDTGELFF. DNA for the CDR3: TGTGCCAGCAGCGCCTGGGGAGCGGGGGACACCGGGGAGCTGTTTTTT. Complete variable domain (other parts from reference TRBV9 and TRBJ2-2): DSGVTQTPKHLITATGQRVTLRCSPRSGDLSVYWYQQSLDQGLQFLIQYYNGEERAKGNILERFSAQQFPDLHSELNLSSLELGDSALYFCASSAWGAGDTGELFFGEGSRLTVL.

This clone has only one observation. The chain couples TRBV7-2 to TRBJ1-3, with D perhaps TRBD1 (6 bases). The CDR3 loop spans 16 amino acids. Trimming cost V 5 bases and J 0 bases, with 14 bases left between them. Germline V lookup: CDR1 SGHTA, CDR2 FQGNSA. CDR3 in amino acids: CASSATTGLSGNTIYF. The CDR3 DNA is TGTGCCAGCAGCGCTACCACAGGGCTCTCTGGAAACACCATATATTTT.

The gene calls are TRBV5-1 and TRBJ1-2, with TRBD1 matching over 8 bases. CDR1 and CDR2 (germline): SGHRS, YFSETQ. The length of the CDR3 is 15 residues. Trimming took 4 bases from V and 6 from J; bases not matched to a gene: 11. CDR3 in DNA: TGCGCCAGCAGCCCGGGGGACAGGTTTTTTGATGGCTACACCTTC. It translates to CASSPGDRFFDGYTF.

This clone was counted a single time. The chain recombines TRBV6-4 with TRBJ2-1, with TRBD2 as a possible D gene (5 bases). Trimming took off 0 bases at V and 2 bases at J, with 11 bases between the two ends. This CDR3 has 16 residues. Germline V CDR1 and CDR2: MRHNA, SNTAGT. In nucleotides, the CDR3 is TGTGCCAGCAGTGACTCAACCGGACTTACCTACAATGAGCAGTTCTTC. This sequence encodes CASSDSTGLTYNEQFF.

The table lists this clone with a count of one. The chain combines TRBV7-2 with TRBJ2-7; 8 nucleotides match TRBD2. Germline V gene data show CDR1 as SGHTA and CDR2 as FQGNSA. The length of the CDR3 is 16 residues. V trimming: 5 bases; J trimming: 0 bases; junction bases outside the gene matches: 9. The CDR3 protein is CASSPEAGVGSYEQYF. CDR3 DNA: TGTGCCAGCAGCCCAGAAGCGGGAGTTGGCTCCTACGAGCAGTACTTC.

This chain links TRBV30 with TRBJ2-3, with 13 bases identical to TRBD2. CDR3 length equals 19 residues. J lost 0 bases, V lost 1 base, and 10 bases had no gene match. Germline assignment: CDR1 GTSNPN and CDR2 SVGIG (reference sequence). The CDR3 region is CAWSELAGGRSRSTDTQYF. Here the CDR3 DNA reads TGTGCCTGGAGTGAACTAGCGGGGGGGCGGTCCCGTAGCACAGATACGCAGTATTTT.

The chain carries TRBV30 and TRBJ1-2; perhaps TRBD1 as D (5 bases). This CDR3 region has 13 residues. Trimming took 0 bases from V and 8 from J, leaving 13 bases between them. Germline V CDR1 and CDR2: GTSNPN, SVGIG (reference sequence). The CDR3 protein is CAWSVRRVTGYTF. Written as DNA, the CDR3 is TGTGCCTGGAGTGTACGCAGGGTGACCGGCTACACCTTC.